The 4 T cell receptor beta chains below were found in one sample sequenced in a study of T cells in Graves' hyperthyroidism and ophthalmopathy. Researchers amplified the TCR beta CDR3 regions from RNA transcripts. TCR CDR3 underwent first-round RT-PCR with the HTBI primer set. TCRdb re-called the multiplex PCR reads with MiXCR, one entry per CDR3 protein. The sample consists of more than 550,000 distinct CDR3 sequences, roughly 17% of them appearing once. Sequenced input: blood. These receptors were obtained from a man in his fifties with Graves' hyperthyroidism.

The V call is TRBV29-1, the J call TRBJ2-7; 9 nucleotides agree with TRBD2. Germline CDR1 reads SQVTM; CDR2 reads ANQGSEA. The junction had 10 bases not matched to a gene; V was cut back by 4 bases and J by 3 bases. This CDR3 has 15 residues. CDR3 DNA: TGCAGCGTTGTTGGGGCGGGAGGGCCAAACTACGAGCAGTACTTC. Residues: CSVVGAGGPNYEQYF.

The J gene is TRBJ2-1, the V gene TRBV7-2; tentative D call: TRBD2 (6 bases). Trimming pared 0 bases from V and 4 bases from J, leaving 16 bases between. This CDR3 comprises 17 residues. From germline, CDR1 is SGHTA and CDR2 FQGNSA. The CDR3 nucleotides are TGTGCCAGCAGCTTAGCCCCCACTAGCCTCCTTTACAATGAGCAGTTCTTC. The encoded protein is CASSLAPTSLLYNEQFF.

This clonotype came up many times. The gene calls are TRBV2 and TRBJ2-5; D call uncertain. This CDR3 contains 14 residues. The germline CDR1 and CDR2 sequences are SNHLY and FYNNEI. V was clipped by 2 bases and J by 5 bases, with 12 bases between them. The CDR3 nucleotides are TGTGCCAGCAGTGAAAATAGGGCCGGGGAGACCCAGTACTTC. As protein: CASSENRAGETQYF.

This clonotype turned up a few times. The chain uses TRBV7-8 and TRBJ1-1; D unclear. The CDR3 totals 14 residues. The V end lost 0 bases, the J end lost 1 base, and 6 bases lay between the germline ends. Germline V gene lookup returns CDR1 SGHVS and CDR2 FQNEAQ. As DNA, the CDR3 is TGTGCCAGCAGCTTAGCGGTATGGAACACTGAAGCTTTCTTT. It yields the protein CASSLAVWNTEAFF.